These 9 T cell receptor beta chains came from one sample sequenced in a study of cytomegalovirus exposure and HLA in healthy donors. The PCR had 60 Vbeta and 13 Jbeta primers. Sequencing was performed with immunoSEQ multiplex PCR; in TCRdb, only in-frame clones are kept and a portion is missing. In the table there are over 130,000 clones, nearly 90% of which are singletons. The sequenced sample consisted of PBMCs. The receptors stem from a woman aged 40 to 55 in good health and CMV-seronegative.

The rearrangement uses TRBV29-1 and TRBJ1-4, with D perhaps TRBD1 (6 bases). The CDR3 runs 16 residues. Germline V gene lookup returns CDR1 SQVTM and CDR2 ANQGSEA. The ends were cut back, 6 bases at V and 0 bases at J, with 17 bases in the middle. CDR3 residues: CSVSGQSLATNEKLFF. Written as DNA, the CDR3 is TGCAGCGTATCCGGACAGTCCTTAGCAACTAATGAAAAACTGTTTTTT.

V gene TRBV15 combines with J gene TRBJ1-1; D is unclear. This CDR3 is 15 amino acids long. V was trimmed by 7 bases and J by 1 base, leaving 16 bases between them. Germline V gene data show CDR1 as LNHNV and CDR2 as YYDKDF (reference sequence). As DNA, the CDR3 is TGTGCCACCACCCCCCAACGTCGAGGGAACACTGAAGCTTTCTTT. Residues: CATTPQRRGNTEAFF.

The J gene is TRBJ1-2, the V gene TRBV6-5; the D is unclear. There are 13 residues in the CDR3. The germline V gene encodes CDR1 MNHEY and CDR2 SVGAGI. CDR3 in DNA: TGTGCGACCCTGAGGATTTCGGGGTATGGCTACACCTTC. Its translation is CATLRISGYGYTF.

The chain combines TRBV11-3 with TRBJ1-1; 9 bases are shared with TRBD1. Germline CDR1 reads SGHNT; CDR2 reads YENEEA. J was trimmed by 4 bases and V by 5 bases; bases with no gene match: 8. There are 15 residues in the CDR3. Here the CDR3 reads CASSGYRGLVTEAFF. The DNA for the CDR3 is TGTGCCAGCAGCGGATACAGGGGGCTTGTCACTGAAGCTTTCTTT.

Concerning this clone: A junction end diverges from the germline sequence, so it may reflect a read error. The J gene is TRBJ1-1, the V gene TRBV7-9; D is unclear. This CDR3 region has 13 residues. Germline V gene data show CDR1 as SEHNR and CDR2 as FQNEAQ (reference sequence). The CDR3 here is CSSSFEADTEAFF. The CDR3, as DNA: TGTTCCAGCAGCTTCGAGGCAGACACTGAAGCTTTCTTT.

The chain is built from TRBV10-3 and TRBJ2-6; 7 nucleotides line up with TRBD2. CDR1 is ENHRY, CDR2 SYGVKD, per germline. The CDR3 extends over 16 amino acids. V lost 5 bases to trimming and J lost 4 bases; unmatched junction nucleotides: 8. CDR3 in DNA: TGTGCCATCAGTCCACTCGGGGGGTTGGGGGCCAACGTCCTGACTTTC. Its translation: CAISPLGGLGANVLTF.

This chain uses TRBV7-9 with TRBJ2-7; TRBD2 matches 11 bases. Germline CDR1 reads SEHNR; CDR2 reads FQNEAQ (reference sequence). Losses at the gene ends were 6 bases for V and 8 bases for J; bases not matched to a gene: 18. The CDR3 has 17 amino acids. The CDR3 DNA follows: TGTGCCAGCAGGTCGGGACAGGAGACTAGCGGGACTTCCCAGCAGTACTTC. Protein sequence: CASRSGQETSGTSQQYF.

This chain uses TRBV7-2 with TRBJ2-7; 8 nucleotides agree with TRBD1. Germline-derived CDR1 and CDR2 are SGHTA and FQGNSA. The CDR3 totals 13 residues. Trimming took 4 bases from V and 5 from J; bases not matched to a gene: 4. CDR3 nucleotide sequence: TGTGCCAGCAGCTCCGACAGGGGCCACGAGCAGTACTTC. Protein: CASSSDRGHEQYF.

The gene calls are TRBV6-1 and TRBJ2-5, with TRBD1 as a possible D gene (5 bases). Per the germline V gene, CDR1 is MNHNS and CDR2 is SASEGT. Trimming cost V 6 bases and J 3 bases, with 11 bases left between them. The CDR3 covers 13 residues. CDR3 DNA: TGTGCCAGCAGCCAGGGCTTTAAAGAGACCCAGTACTTC. As protein: CASSQGFKETQYF.